What follows are 9 T cell receptor beta chains derived from one specimen sequenced in a study of blood T cell repertoires in COVID-19. Assay used: immunoSEQ multiplex PCR; TCRdb lists only in-frame clones, some missing. The sample consists of about 250,000 clones, 80% to 90% of them appearing once. The sample taken for sequencing was peripheral blood. These receptors came from a man older than 75 with acute or convalescent COVID-19.

V gene TRBV15 combines with J gene TRBJ1-2, with 10 nucleotides matching TRBD1. Germline V gene sequence: CDR1 LNHNV, CDR2 YYDKDF (reference sequence). Unmatched junction bases numbered 3, after V lost 1 base and J lost 7 bases. The CDR3 length is 14 residues. In DNA form, the CDR3 reads TGTGCCACCAGCAGAGGGGGGACAGGGGTTGGCTACACCTTC. Translating gives CATSRGGTGVGYTF.

The chain recombines TRBV12-3 or TRBV12-4 with TRBJ1-5; unclear D gene. Trimming removed 6 bases from V and 5 bases from J, with 11 bases in between. The CDR3 spans 13 residues. DNA of the CDR3: TGTGCCAGCAGACCGAATCGGGATCAGCCCCAGCATTTT. This translates into CASRPNRDQPQHF.

CDR3 amino acids: CASSLGSPGSTNVYNEQFF. The CDR3 bases are TGTGCCAGCAGCTTAGGGTCTCCGGGATCCACCAACGTATACAATGAGCAGTTCTTC. The chain recombines TRBV7-2 with TRBJ2-1, with a possible D match to TRBD2 (5 bases). The V end lost 1 base, the J end lost 4 bases, and 23 bases lay between the germline ends. The CDR3 is made up of 19 amino acids. Germline lookup yields CDR1 SGHTA and CDR2 FQGNSA.

This clone was recorded once. V and J are TRBV6-5 and TRBJ1-4, with D perhaps TRBD1 (5 bases). The CDR3 loop spans 14 amino acids. V was pared by 4 bases and J by 5 bases, with 11 bases between. The germline CDR1 and CDR2 sequences are MNHEY and SVGAGI. CDR3 sequence reads: CASSSTAPNEKLFF. The CDR3 nucleotides are TGTGCCAGCAGTTCGACAGCACCGAATGAAAAACTGTTTTTT.

The chain couples TRBV7-3 to TRBJ1-5; weak D call: TRBD1 (5 bases). Trimming shortened V by 1 base and J by 7 bases, and 14 bases separated the two germline ends. The CDR3 is 15 amino acids. Germline CDR1 reads SGHTA; CDR2 reads FQGTGA. CDR3 region: CASSLNPGPGQPQHF. The CDR3 DNA sequence: TGTGCCAGCAGCTTAAATCCGGGTCCAGGGCAGCCCCAGCATTTT.

The V gene is TRBV24-1, the J gene TRBJ2-5; possible D gene TRBD1, 5 bases. The length of the CDR3 is 15 residues. Per germline, CDR1 KGHDR and CDR2 SFDVKD. Trimming left V 4 bases short and J 2 bases short, with 13 bases between. CDR3 in amino acids: CATSDPLGAQETQYF. For the CDR3, the DNA is TGTGCCACCAGTGACCCGCTTGGGGCACAAGAGACCCAGTACTTC.

The V gene is TRBV28, the J gene TRBJ2-7; 12 bases line up with TRBD2. The V segment lost 3 bases and the J segment 10 bases; nucleotides outside the gene matches: 10. Germline lookup yields CDR1 MDHEN and CDR2 SYDVKM. The CDR3 runs to 15 residues. Here the CDR3 DNA reads TGTGCCAGCAGTTTTTCGCTAGCGGGAGGGCGGAACCAGTACTTC. It specifies CASSFSLAGGRNQYF.

V gene TRBV19 combines with J gene TRBJ2-2; tentative D call: TRBD2 (5 bases). Germline V lookup: CDR1 LNHDA, CDR2 SQIVND (reference sequence). This CDR3 has 15 amino acids. The germline V and J ends were trimmed by 1 base and 4 bases, with 10 bases remaining between them. The CDR3 DNA is TGTGCCAGTAGTATAGTTCGGGGAGTCACCGGGGAGCTGTTTTTT. This gives the protein CASSIVRGVTGELFF. The full variable domain, completed using reference TRBV19 and TRBJ2-2, is DGGITQSPKYLFRKEGQNVTLSCEQNLNHDAMYWYRQDPGQGLRLIYYSQIVNDFQKGDIAEGYSVSREKKESFPLTVTSAQKNPTAFYLCASSIVRGVTGELFFGEGSRLTVL.

This clone occurred once. The chain couples TRBV7-2 to TRBJ2-1; 11 bases line up with TRBD2. Germline assignment: CDR1 SGHTA and CDR2 FQGNSA. The CDR3 totals 15 residues. After removal of 6 bases from V and 10 bases from J, the junction contained 11 bases not matched to a gene. DNA for the CDR3: TGTGCCAGCAGTCTATTTCTAGCGGGAGGAGGAGAGCAGTTCTTC. Its protein product is CASSLFLAGGGEQFF.